This TCR beta chain emerged from a study of shared T cell receptors in the human thymus. The method was immunoSEQ multiplex PCR; TCRdb's version includes in-frame clones alone and lacks a portion of them. The table lists some 760,000 clones, 70% to 90% of them singletons. V lost 2 bases and J lost 4, with 9 bases in between. In germline, CDR1 is MNHNY, CDR2 SVGAGI (reference sequence). This CDR3 is 14 amino acids long. These data were also reused for a study on human thymus T cells. That work adds: Those donating were healthy Finnish infants in corrective surgery for congenital heart defects.

This receptor was obtained from a girl in the first two years of life with a congenital heart defect. Sequencing was performed on thymocytes. The V gene is TRBV6-6, the J gene TRBJ1-3; no reliable D call. The CDR3 region has the DNA TGTGCCAGCAGTTACGGGCCGGAAGGAAACACCATATATTTT. Protein product: CASSYGPEGNTIYF.